Listed below are T cell receptor beta chains from one sample, sequenced in a study of T cells in Graves' hyperthyroidism and ophthalmopathy. TCRdb reprocessed the multiplex PCR reads with MiXCR, giving one entry per CDR3 protein. The sample records some 360,000 distinct CDR3 sequences, 15% to 20% being singletons. Input material: blood. These receptors originate from a woman in her thirties or forties with Graves' ophthalmopathy. The CDR3 runs from the conserved cysteine through the conserved F or W. D genes are given only for firm matches. Size values are once, few and many counts, or a class for expanded clones, and some rows have none.

j_call: TRBJ2-7
v_call: TRBV28
clone_size: many
d_call: TRBD2
cdr3_aa: CASSRFGLAGDGYEQYF
cdr3_nt: TGTGCCAGCAGTCGATTCGGGCTAGCGGGAGACGGCTACGAGCAGTACTTC

j_call: TRBJ2-3
v_call: TRBV15
clone_size: many
d_call: -
cdr3_aa: CATSRDLGVDTQYF
cdr3_nt: TGTGCCACCAGCAGAGATTTGGGAGTAGATACGCAGTATTTT

j_call: TRBJ2-3
v_call: TRBV30
clone_size: -
d_call: TRBD1
cdr3_aa: CAWATGQGSTDTQYF
cdr3_nt: TGTGCCTGGGCTACCGGACAGGGGAGCACAGATACGCAGTATTTT

j_call: TRBJ2-2
v_call: TRBV7-3
clone_size: many
d_call: -
cdr3_aa: CASSLIAGTGELFF
cdr3_nt: TGTGCCAGCAGCTTAATTGCGGGGACCGGGGAGCTGTTTTTT

j_call: TRBJ2-7
v_call: TRBV7-2
clone_size: many
d_call: -
cdr3_aa: CASSEKGGLSYEQYF
cdr3_nt: TGTGCCAGCAGCGAAAAAGGCGGGTTATCCTACGAGCAGTACTTC

j_call: TRBJ1-1
v_call: TRBV20-1
clone_size: many
d_call: -
cdr3_aa: CSARLRDTEAFF
cdr3_nt: TGCAGTGCTAGGTTACGGGACACTGAAGCTTTCTTT

j_call: TRBJ1-5
v_call: TRBV27
clone_size: many
d_call: -
cdr3_aa: CASSLFSQGNQPQHF
cdr3_nt: TGTGCCAGCAGTTTATTTAGCCAGGGCAATCAGCCCCAGCATTTT

j_call: TRBJ2-7
v_call: TRBV19
clone_size: many
d_call: -
cdr3_aa: CASSRVVGDEQYF
cdr3_nt: TGTGCCAGTAGTAGAGTAGTCGGCGACGAGCAGTACTTC

j_call: TRBJ1-1
v_call: TRBV28
clone_size: many
d_call: -
cdr3_aa: CASSLIIGEKSSTEAFF
cdr3_nt: TGTGCCAGCAGTTTAATTATCGGGGAAAAGAGTTCCACTGAAGCTTTCTTT

j_call: TRBJ2-7
v_call: TRBV3-1
clone_size: many
d_call: TRBD1
cdr3_aa: CASSTTGLREQYF
cdr3_nt: TGTGCCAGCAGCACGACAGGGCTAAGGGAGCAGTACTTC

j_call: TRBJ1-1
v_call: TRBV6-2/TRBV6-3
clone_size: -
d_call: -
cdr3_aa: CASKLFQSMNTEAFF
cdr3_nt: TGTGCCAGCAAACTTTTTCAGAGCATGAACACTGAAGCTTTCTTT

j_call: TRBJ2-7
v_call: TRBV10-3
clone_size: many
d_call: -
cdr3_aa: CATMDSPIANYEQYF
cdr3_nt: TGTGCCACGATGGACAGCCCGATCGCGAACTACGAGCAGTACTTC

j_call: TRBJ1-2
v_call: TRBV20-1
clone_size: many
d_call: -
cdr3_aa: CSARDIGLFDRNYGYTF
cdr3_nt: TGCAGTGCTAGAGATATCGGGTTGTTCGACCGGAACTATGGCTACACCTTC

j_call: TRBJ2-7
v_call: TRBV19
clone_size: few
d_call: TRBD2
cdr3_aa: CASREREEVEQYF
cdr3_nt: TGTGCCAGCCGGGAGCGGGAGGAAGTCGAGCAGTACTTC

j_call: TRBJ2-5
v_call: TRBV9
clone_size: many
d_call: TRBD1
cdr3_aa: CASSVGGQGPQETQYF
cdr3_nt: TGTGCCAGCAGCGTAGGCGGACAGGGACCCCAAGAGACCCAGTACTTC

j_call: TRBJ1-1
v_call: TRBV6-5
clone_size: -
d_call: -
cdr3_aa: CASSSTVGLGTEAFF
cdr3_nt: TGTGCCAGCAGTTCAACGGTTGGGTTGGGCACTGAAGCTTTCTTT

j_call: TRBJ2-7
v_call: TRBV15
clone_size: many
d_call: TRBD1
cdr3_aa: CATSREQGGPYEQYF
cdr3_nt: TGTGCCACCAGCAGAGAACAGGGGGGTCCTTACGAGCAGTACTTC

j_call: TRBJ2-7
v_call: TRBV20-1
clone_size: -
d_call: -
cdr3_aa: CSAAVSEQYF
cdr3_nt: TGCAGTGCCGCCGTATCGGAGCAGTACTTC